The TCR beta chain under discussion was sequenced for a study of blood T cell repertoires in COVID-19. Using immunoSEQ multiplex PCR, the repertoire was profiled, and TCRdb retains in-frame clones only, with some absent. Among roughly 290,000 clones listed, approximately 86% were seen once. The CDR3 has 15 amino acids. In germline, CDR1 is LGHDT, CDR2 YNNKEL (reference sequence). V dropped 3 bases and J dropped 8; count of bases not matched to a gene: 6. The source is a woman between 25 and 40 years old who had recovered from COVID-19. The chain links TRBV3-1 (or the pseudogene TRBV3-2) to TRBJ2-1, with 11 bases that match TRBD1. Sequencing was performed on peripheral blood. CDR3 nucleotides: TGTGCCAGCAGCCACCCGGGACAGGGGGTGGATGAGCAGTTCTTC. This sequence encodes CASSHPGQGVDEQFF.